In its sample, the clone carrying this TCR beta chain was seen a few times. Its antigen is currently unknown. The CDR3 runs 15 residues. Germline assignment: CDR1 MNHEY and CDR2 SVGAGI. Unmatched junction bases numbered 9, after V lost 7 bases and J lost 6 bases. This sample is drawn from a study of early T cells in non-severe SARS-CoV-2 infection. Study-wide points: A preference for anti-spike CD8 responses marked VDJdb matching, which missed private and CD4 specificities.

TCRdb re-called the 5' RACE reads through MiXCR, storing one row per CDR3 protein. Seen here are 39,000 or so distinct CDR3 sequences, less than 7% observed once, and the top ten hold 4% to 4.5%. The receptor's source is an adult who was a healthcare worker with PCR-confirmed SARS-CoV-2 infection or an uninfected control (not recorded which). The sample here was whole blood, taken at baseline. V and J are TRBV6-5 and TRBJ2-3; 11 positions match TRBD1. The CDR3 reads CASNLGTGGRDTQYF. CDR3 DNA sequence: TGTGCCAGCAACCTAGGGACAGGGGGTCGGGATACGCAGTATTTT.